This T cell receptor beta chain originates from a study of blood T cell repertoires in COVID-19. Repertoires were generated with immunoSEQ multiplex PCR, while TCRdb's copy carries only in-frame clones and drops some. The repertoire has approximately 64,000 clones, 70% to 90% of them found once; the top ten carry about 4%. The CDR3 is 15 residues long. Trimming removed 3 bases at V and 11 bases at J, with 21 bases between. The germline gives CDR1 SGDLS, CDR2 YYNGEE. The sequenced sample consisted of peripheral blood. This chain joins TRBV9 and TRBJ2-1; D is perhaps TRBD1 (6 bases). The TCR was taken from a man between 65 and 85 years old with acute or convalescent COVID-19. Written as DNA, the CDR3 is TGTGCCAGCAGCGGCCCCGGGACAATTACAATGAAGCAGTTCTTC. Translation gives CASSGPGTITMKQFF. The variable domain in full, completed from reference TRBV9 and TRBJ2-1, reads DSGVTQTPKHLITATGQRVTLRCSPRSGDLSVYWYQQSLDQGLQFLIQYYNGEERAKGNILERFSAQQFPDLHSELNLSSLELGDSALYFCASSGPGTITMKQFFGPGTRLTVL.